The 20 T cell receptor beta chains reported below all come from one sample, sequenced in a study of blood T cells in healthy people across ages. Alongside a J-beta primer mix, a sample-barcoded 5' primer served in a second PCR lasting about 7 to 12 cycles. TCRdb reprocessed the 5' RACE reads via MiXCR and lists one record per CDR3 protein. The sample includes roughly 800,000 distinct CDR3 sequences, just under 25% of them seen just once. These data were also reused for a study on T cells of mothers and their children.

Sequenced sample: blood. The receptor source for this set is a boy younger than 18 in good health.

The rearrangement joins TRBV9 to TRBJ1-6; 9 bases are shared with TRBD1. CDR3 length: 18 amino acids. V shed 3 bases, J shed 5 bases, and the junction held 12 bases outside the gene matches. Per the germline V gene, CDR1 is SGDLS and CDR2 is YYNGEE. In nucleotides, the CDR3 is TGTGCCAGCAGCGCTAACCCCGGACAGGGGATGAATAATTCACCCCTCCACTTT. Translating it yields CASSANPGQGMNNSPLHF.

This clonotype was seen only a few times. The chain uses TRBV20-1 and TRBJ2-5; no clear D gene. The closer fit of TRBJ2-1 to the DNA end suggests the J call may be wrong. The germline CDR1 and CDR2 sequences are DFQATT and SNEGSKA (reference sequence). The CDR3 is 13 residues long. Here the CDR3 reads CSARLYVGNEQFF. CDR3 bases: TGCAGTGCTAGGCTCTACGTGGGGAATGAGCAGTTCTTC.

The V gene is TRBV5-5, the J gene TRBJ2-1; D remains unclear. The CDR3 is 15 residues long. Germline CDR1 reads SGHKS; CDR2 reads YYEKEE (reference sequence). V lost 1 base and J 0 bases, leaving 8 bases between the germline ends. Here the CDR3 reads CASSLYADSYNEQFF. The CDR3 bases are TGTGCCAGCAGCTTGTACGCGGACTCCTACAATGAGCAGTTCTTC.

This chain joins TRBV24-1 and TRBJ2-1; D may be TRBD1 (6 bases). Trimming left V 3 bases short and J 5 bases short, with 16 bases between. This CDR3 spans 16 amino acids. CDR1 and CDR2 (germline): KGHDR, SFDVKD. For the CDR3, the DNA is TGTGCCACCAGTGATCGCGGACAGAAAGGTGACAATGAGCAGTTCTTC. Its protein is CATSDRGQKGDNEQFF.

The chain joins TRBV20-1 to TRBJ1-2, with 8 nucleotides matching TRBD1. Germline CDR1 and CDR2: DFQATT and SNEGSKA (reference sequence). The junction had 5 bases not matched to a gene; V was cut back by 5 bases and J by 3 bases. The CDR3 sequence is 13 residues long. DNA for the CDR3: TGCAGTGCTGCTAGACAGGGGTACTATGGCTACACCTTC. Translated: CSAARQGYYGYTF.

This sequence joins TRBV14 and TRBJ2-3, with D perhaps matching TRBD1 or TRBD2 (5 bases each). Trimming shortened V by 0 bases and J by 5 bases, and 15 bases separated the two germline ends. The V gene's germline CDR1 is SGHDN and CDR2 FVKESK. The CDR3 contains 16 residues. CDR3 region: CASSQEVWGSQDTQYF. The CDR3 region has the DNA TGTGCCAGCAGCCAAGAGGTTTGGGGGAGTCAAGATACGCAGTATTTT.

The genes are TRBV7-9 and TRBJ2-1, with D perhaps matching TRBD2 (6 bases). The DNA end is more similar to TRBJ2-7, so the J call may be wrong. In germline, CDR1 is SEHNR, CDR2 FQNEAQ (reference sequence). The CDR3 spans 13 residues. The CDR3 DNA follows: TGTGCCAGCAGCCGCGGGGAGTACTACGAGCAGTACTTC. It specifies CASSRGEYYEQYF.

This clonotype appeared a few times. This chain joins TRBV5-1 and TRBJ1-6; D not resolved. The germline V gene has CDR1 SGHRS and CDR2 YFSETQ. The CDR3 is 14 amino acids. Trimming pared 4 bases from V and 13 bases from J, leaving 18 bases between. CDR3 protein: CASSQGSESAPLHF. The DNA of the CDR3 is TGCGCCAGCAGCCAAGGGTCAGAATCCGCCCCCCTCCACTTT.

There are a few counts of this clonotype. The chain recombines TRBV28 with TRBJ2-4; 13 nucleotides line up with TRBD2. Unmatched junction bases numbered 10, after V lost 5 bases and J lost 6 bases. This CDR3 comprises 17 residues. The germline gives CDR1 MDHEN, CDR2 SYDVKM. The CDR3 protein is CASSPGGTSGKGNIQYF. The CDR3 region has the DNA TGTGCCAGCAGTCCCGGTGGGACTAGCGGGAAGGGAAACATTCAGTACTTC.

This clonotype was observed a handful of times. The junction departs from germline at one end; a sequencing error may be responsible. V and J are TRBV7-9 and TRBJ2-7; 9 bases line up with TRBD2. Germline assignment: CDR1 SEHNR and CDR2 FQNEAQ (reference sequence). This CDR3 has 14 amino acids. CDR3 region: CASTLAGAPYEQYF. Written as DNA, the CDR3 is TGTGCCAGCACCTTAGCGGGGGCCCCCTACGAGCAGTACTTC.

This clonotype was seen more than once but under ten times. The chain combines TRBV28 with TRBJ2-7; D may be TRBD2 (6 bases). The V and J ends lost 6 bases and 3 bases respectively, with 15 bases between them. This CDR3 has 14 amino acids. Germline V gives CDR1 MDHEN, CDR2 SYDVKM. The CDR3: CASSLPTGLYEQYF. The CDR3 DNA sequence: TGTGCCAGCAGCCTCCCCACGGGACTCTACGAGCAGTACTTC.

This clonotype was detected only a few times. The gene calls are TRBV28 and TRBJ1-1; D is possibly TRBD1 (5 bases). This CDR3 has 14 residues. Trimming removed 5 bases from V and 1 base from J, with 11 bases in between. In germline, CDR1 is MDHEN, CDR2 SYDVKM. The CDR3, as DNA: TGTGCCAGCAGTCTCTGGGGGAAGAACACTGAAGCTTTCTTT. Its protein product is CASSLWGKNTEAFF.

This clonotype occurred a few times. This sequence joins TRBV7-2 and TRBJ1-1, with 7 bases that match TRBD1. The CDR3 is made up of 15 amino acids. Looked up from germline, CDR1 is SGHTA and CDR2 is FQGNSA. The ends lost 2 bases at V and 4 bases at J; junction bases unmatched: 7. The CDR3 bases are TGTGCCAGCAGCTTAAGGTTTGCAGGGGGCACTGAAGCTTTCTTT. This sequence encodes CASSLRFAGGTEAFF.

This clonotype has a handful of counts. DNA of the CDR3: TGTGCCAGCAGCTTCCTTAGTCCGACCCCCAGGGGGGTTCAGGATGAGCAGTTCTTC. It specifies CASSFLSPTPRGVQDEQFF. The chain joins TRBV7-6 to TRBJ2-1; D is perhaps TRBD1 (7 bases). CDR1 SGHVS and CDR2 FNYEAQ come from the germline V gene. This CDR3 spans 19 amino acids. Trimming took 3 bases from V and 8 from J, leaving 29 bases between them.

This clonotype has more than one count but fewer than ten. The J gene is TRBJ2-1, the V gene TRBV29-1, with 10 positions matching TRBD1. The CDR3 covers 14 residues. Germline CDR1 reads SQVTM; CDR2 reads ANQGSEA. Trimming took 5 bases from V and 6 from J; bases not matched to a gene: 7. DNA of the CDR3: TGCAGCGTTCCCGGGACAGGGGCGCCCAATGAGCAGTTCTTC. It yields the protein CSVPGTGAPNEQFF.

This chain joins TRBV7-2 and TRBJ2-7; TRBD1 might be the D (5 bases). V gave up 3 bases and J gave up 2 bases, with 11 bases separating them. CDR1 and CDR2 from the germline V gene are SGHTA and FQGNSA. The length of the CDR3 is 14 residues. CDR3: CASSLQGKTYEQYF. CDR3 nucleotides: TGTGCCAGCAGCTTGCAGGGAAAGACCTACGAGCAGTACTTC.

The chain combines TRBV29-1 with TRBJ2-1, with TRBD2 matching 9 bases. The trim removed 4 bases at V and 8 bases at J, leaving 9 bases unmatched. This CDR3 contains 14 residues. Per germline, CDR1 SQVTM and CDR2 ANQGSEA. CDR3 region: CSVGLAGWLDEQFF. The CDR3 DNA reads TGCAGCGTTGGGCTAGCGGGGTGGCTGGATGAGCAGTTCTTC.

This clonotype was recorded a few times. The chain links TRBV5-1 to TRBJ2-5, with 8 bases fitting TRBD1. TRBJ2-7 explains the end of the DNA better; the J call may be wrong. The CDR3 length is 16 residues. CDR1 SGHRS and CDR2 YFSETQ come from the germline V gene. The CDR3 sequence is CASSLEVATGVHEQYF. The CDR3 region has the DNA TGCGCCAGCAGCTTGGAGGTAGCGACAGGGGTTCACGAGCAGTACTTC.

The chain recombines TRBV7-9 with TRBJ2-5, with D maybe TRBD1 (5 bases). The DNA end is more similar to TRBJ2-7, so the J call may be wrong. This CDR3 contains 17 residues. The germline V gene encodes CDR1 SEHNR and CDR2 FQNEAQ (reference sequence). DNA of the CDR3: TGTGCCAGCAGCTTCCCCACGGGCAGGACAACTTCCTACGAGCAGTACTTC. This translates into CASSFPTGRTTSYEQYF.

This clonotype was counted between two and nine times. The chain couples TRBV11-3 to TRBJ2-1; a weak D match, TRBD1 (6 bases). The V end lost 5 bases, the J end lost 2 bases, and 10 bases lay between the germline ends. CDR1 is SGHNT and CDR2 is YENEEA in the germline V gene. The CDR3 loop spans 14 amino acids. CDR3 protein: CASSPRDTYNEQFF. CDR3 sequence (DNA): TGTGCCAGCAGCCCACGGGACACCTACAATGAGCAGTTCTTC.